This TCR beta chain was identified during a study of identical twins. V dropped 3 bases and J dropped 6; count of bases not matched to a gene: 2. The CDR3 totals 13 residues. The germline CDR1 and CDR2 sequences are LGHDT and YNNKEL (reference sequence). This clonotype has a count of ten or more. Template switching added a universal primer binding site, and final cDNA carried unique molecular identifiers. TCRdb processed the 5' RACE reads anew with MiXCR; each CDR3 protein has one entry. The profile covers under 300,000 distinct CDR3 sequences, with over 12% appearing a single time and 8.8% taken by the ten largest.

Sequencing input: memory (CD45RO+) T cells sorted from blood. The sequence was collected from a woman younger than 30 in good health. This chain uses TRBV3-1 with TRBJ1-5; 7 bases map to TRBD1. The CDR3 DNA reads TGTGCCAGCAGCCAGAACAGGGGTCAGCCCCAGCATTTT. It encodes CASSQNRGQPQHF. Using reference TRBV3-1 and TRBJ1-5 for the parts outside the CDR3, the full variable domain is DTAVSQTPKYLVTQMGNDKSIKCEQNLGHDTMYWYKQDSKKFLKIMFSYNNKELIINETVPNRFSPKSPDKAHLNLHINSLELGDSAVYFCASSQNRGQPQHFGDGTRLSIL.